Listed below are T cell receptor beta chains from one sample, sequenced in a study of blood T cell repertoires in COVID-19. The protocol was immunoSEQ multiplex PCR, while the TCRdb copy is restricted to in-frame clones and leaves out a portion. The sample has under 40,000 clones, approximately 90% seen once. Sequences were obtained from peripheral blood. The source of these receptors is a man in his 60s with active or convalescent COVID-19. The CDR3 runs from the conserved cysteine through the conserved F or W. The order of the fields is CDR3 DNA, CDR3 protein, J gene, D gene, V gene, clone size. The D gene is left open where the match is weak. Size tells how often a clone was seen (once, few, many) or the class of an expanded clone, and some rows leave it out.

CDR3 DNA: TGTGCCAGTAGTATAGGTGGAGGGTCCCGCGGCTACACCTTC
CDR3 protein: CASSIGGGSRGYTF
J gene: TRBJ1-2
D gene: .
V gene: TRBV19
clone size: .

CDR3 DNA: TGTGCCAGTGGACTTGCTCGGGATGGCTACACCTTC
CDR3 protein: CASGLARDGYTF
J gene: TRBJ1-2
D gene: .
V gene: TRBV19
clone size: .

CDR3 DNA: TGCGCCAGCAGCTTGGCGGGGGGGTCCTACGAGCAGTACTTC
CDR3 protein: CASSLAGGSYEQYF
J gene: TRBJ2-7
D gene: TRBD2
V gene: TRBV5-1
clone size: .

CDR3 DNA: TGTGCCACCAGCAGAGATCGGGGTGGGGGCAATCAGCCCCAGCATTTT
CDR3 protein: CATSRDRGGGNQPQHF
J gene: TRBJ1-5
D gene: .
V gene: TRBV15
clone size: .

CDR3 DNA: TGTGCCAGCAGTTCAGGACAGGGGCTCTATAATTCACCCCTCCACTTT
CDR3 protein: CASSSGQGLYNSPLHF
J gene: TRBJ1-6
D gene: TRBD1
V gene: TRBV28
clone size: .

CDR3 DNA: TGTGCCTGGACGGGGGGACTATCTAATCAGCCCCAGCATTTT
CDR3 protein: CAWTGGLSNQPQHF
J gene: TRBJ1-5
D gene: .
V gene: TRBV30
clone size: few

CDR3 DNA: TGTGCCAGCTCACCGACTCCCCTGGGGCAGGTGGGGAACACTGAAGCTTTCTTT
CDR3 protein: CASSPTPLGQVGNTEAFF
J gene: TRBJ1-1
D gene: .
V gene: TRBV18
clone size: .

CDR3 DNA: TGTGCCAGTAGTATTTCCGGGACAGAGTATCAGCCCCAGCATTTT
CDR3 protein: CASSISGTEYQPQHF
J gene: TRBJ1-5
D gene: TRBD1
V gene: TRBV19
clone size: .

CDR3 DNA: TGCGCCAGCAGCTTGGCTCCACAGGGGGCCTCTGGAAACACCATATATTTT
CDR3 protein: CASSLAPQGASGNTIYF
J gene: TRBJ1-3
D gene: TRBD1
V gene: TRBV5-1
clone size: .

CDR3 DNA: TGTGCCAGCAGCCGAGACAGGGGGCCGGAGTCTCTCCACTTT
CDR3 protein: CASSRDRGPESLHF
J gene: TRBJ1-6
D gene: TRBD1
V gene: TRBV7-3
clone size: few

CDR3 DNA: TGTGCCAGCAGCCAAGCAGAGACAGGGGGCCTCACTGAAGCTTTCTTT
CDR3 protein: CASSQAETGGLTEAFF
J gene: TRBJ1-1
D gene: TRBD1
V gene: TRBV3-1/TRBV3-2
clone size: .

CDR3 DNA: TGTGCCAGCAGTTCCGGGACAGGGTCGAGCGTCTATAATTCACCCCTCCACTTT
CDR3 protein: CASSSGTGSSVYNSPLHF
J gene: TRBJ1-6
D gene: TRBD1
V gene: TRBV6-2/TRBV6-3
clone size: .

CDR3 DNA: TGTGCCAGCAGCTCCCCGGGACAGGGGAACTATGGCTACACCTTC
CDR3 protein: CASSSPGQGNYGYTF
J gene: TRBJ1-2
D gene: TRBD1
V gene: TRBV5-4
clone size: .

CDR3 DNA: TGCGCCAGCAGCTTAAGGGGAATTCGGGACACTGAAGCTTTCTTT
CDR3 protein: CASSLRGIRDTEAFF
J gene: TRBJ1-1
D gene: .
V gene: TRBV5-1
clone size: .

CDR3 DNA: TGTGCCAGCAGTGGAGGGTCCCCAGATACGCAGTATTTT
CDR3 protein: CASSGGSPDTQYF
J gene: TRBJ2-3
D gene: .
V gene: TRBV7-6
clone size: .

CDR3 DNA: TGTGCCAGCAGTACCCAGCTAGCGGGGCCCCGGGAGCAGTACTTC
CDR3 protein: CASSTQLAGPREQYF
J gene: TRBJ2-7
D gene: TRBD2
V gene: TRBV6-5
clone size: .

CDR3 DNA: TGTGCCAGTAGTCCCGACAGGCTAGGTCAGCCCCAGCATTTT
CDR3 protein: CASSPDRLGQPQHF
J gene: TRBJ1-5
D gene: .
V gene: TRBV19
clone size: .

CDR3 DNA: TGTGCCAGCTTGATGGTCGGGGGTCGGACTGAAGCTTTCTTT
CDR3 protein: CASLMVGGRTEAFF
J gene: TRBJ1-1
D gene: .
V gene: TRBV2
clone size: many

CDR3 DNA: TGTGCCAGCAGAAGACTAGCGGGATCACCCCCGGGCGGGGAGCTGTTTTTT
CDR3 protein: CASRRLAGSPPGGELFF
J gene: TRBJ2-2
D gene: TRBD2
V gene: TRBV2
clone size: .

CDR3 DNA: TGTGCCAGCAGTGAGAGAGTCTATGGCTACACCTTC
CDR3 protein: CASSERVYGYTF
J gene: TRBJ1-2
D gene: .
V gene: TRBV6-1
clone size: .

CDR3 DNA: TGTGCCAGCAGCTTCCGAGGGGAGGCCTATGGCTACACCTTC
CDR3 protein: CASSFRGEAYGYTF
J gene: TRBJ1-2
D gene: .
V gene: TRBV7-9
clone size: .

CDR3 DNA: TGTGCCAGCAGCCAAGATCGCAGGTTTAATTCACCCCTCCACTTT
CDR3 protein: CASSQDRRFNSPLHF
J gene: TRBJ1-6
D gene: .
V gene: TRBV3-1/TRBV3-2
clone size: .

CDR3 DNA: TGTGCCAGCAGCCTTGGACAGGGTAGGGAAAAACTGTTTTTT
CDR3 protein: CASSLGQGREKLFF
J gene: TRBJ1-4
D gene: TRBD1
V gene: TRBV25-1
clone size: .

CDR3 DNA: TGTGCCAGCAGCTTGATAGACGGGGGCTATGGCTACACCTTC
CDR3 protein: CASSLIDGGYGYTF
J gene: TRBJ1-2
D gene: .
V gene: TRBV7-9
clone size: .

CDR3 DNA: TGTGCCAGCAGCTCCCACAGGGGACAGGGTAATGAAAAACTGTTTTTT
CDR3 protein: CASSSHRGQGNEKLFF
J gene: TRBJ1-4
D gene: TRBD1
V gene: TRBV3-1/TRBV3-2
clone size: .

CDR3 DNA: TGTGCCAGCAGCTCGGGAGCGAACGATCAGCCCCAGCATTTT
CDR3 protein: CASSSGANDQPQHF
J gene: TRBJ1-5
D gene: .
V gene: TRBV5-4
clone size: .

CDR3 DNA: TGTGCCAGCAGCCAAGGGGGAGGTCAGCCCCAGCATTTT
CDR3 protein: CASSQGGGQPQHF
J gene: TRBJ1-5
D gene: .
V gene: TRBV3-1/TRBV3-2
clone size: .